This entry lists 28 T cell receptor beta chains sequenced from one sample in a study of identifying expanded T cells in peripheral blood. The repertoire was sequenced with immunoSEQ multiplex PCR; TCRdb's copy has only in-frame clones and lacks some. This sample has 55,000 to 75,000 clones, with more than 75% found just once. The material sequenced was blood. These receptors all come from a person aged 18 to 75 in good health.

The rearrangement links TRBV19 to TRBJ1-1; possible D gene TRBD1, 6 bases. V lost 2 bases and J lost 4, with 17 bases in between. The CDR3 sequence is 16 residues long. Germline assignment: CDR1 LNHDA and CDR2 SQIVND (reference sequence). CDR3 in amino acids: CASSILRTRGGTEAFF. Here the CDR3 DNA reads TGTGCCAGTAGTATACTTAGGACCAGGGGTGGCACTGAAGCTTTCTTT.

This chain links TRBV12-5 with TRBJ2-1; no clear D gene. This CDR3 has 11 amino acids. Germline V lookup: CDR1 LGHNT, CDR2 FRNRAP. Trimming stripped 3 bases from V and 4 bases from J, with 1 base between. CDR3: CASGLYNEQFF. The CDR3 DNA reads as TGTGCTAGTGGTTTATACAATGAGCAGTTCTTC.

J is TRBJ1-6 and V is TRBV27; TRBD1 matches 7 bases. CDR1 and CDR2 from the germline V gene are MNHEY and SMNVEV (reference sequence). Trimming removed 3 bases from V and 8 bases from J; junction bases left unmatched: 7. The CDR3 spans 15 residues. CDR3 nucleotide sequence: TGTGCCAGCAGTTTGGGGCAGGGGGGTCATTCACCCCTCCACTTT. It translates to CASSLGQGGHSPLHF.

The CDR3 coding sequence is TGTGCCAGCAGGGGATCGGGAGCTTTCTTT. Translation gives CASRGSGAFF. V and J are TRBV2 and TRBJ1-1; D gene unclear. CDR3 length equals 10 residues. V lost 6 bases, J lost 10 bases, and 9 bases lay in between. Germline CDR1 SNHLY, CDR2 FYNNEI.

The chain links TRBV4-1 to TRBJ2-7; TRBD2 aligns across 12 bases. The germline gives CDR1 MGHRA, CDR2 YSYEKL. This CDR3 region has 16 residues. Trimming cost V 0 bases and J 2 bases; bases outside gene matches: 2. Written as DNA, the CDR3 is TGCGCCAGCAGCCAAGACGGGACTAGCGGGCCCTACGAGCAGTACTTC. Translated: CASSQDGTSGPYEQYF.

The chain recombines TRBV21-1 with TRBJ1-1; the table assigns TRBD1, which was not confirmed against the DNA. TRBV21-1 is a known pseudogene. CDR3 length: 16 amino acids. The CDR3 sequence is CASSKKSLRGQGEAFF. DNA for the CDR3: TGTGCCAGCAGCAAAAAATCCCTCCGGGGACAGGGGGAAGCTTTCTTT.

Concerning this clone itself: This specimen includes other DNA sequences encoding the same CDR3. The genes are TRBV7-9 and TRBJ2-7; maybe TRBD1 (5 bases). The CDR3 has 13 amino acids. CDR1 is SEHNR and CDR2 is FQNEAQ in the germline V gene (reference sequence). V gave up 5 bases and J gave up 1 base, with 9 bases separating them. This CDR3 is CASSPTESYEQYF. CDR3 in DNA: TGTGCCAGCAGCCCGACAGAGTCCTACGAGCAGTACTTC.

The chain combines TRBV7-9 with TRBJ2-5, with a weak D call TRBD2 (6 bases). V lost 2 bases and J lost 2, with 12 bases in between. Germline loops: CDR1 SEHNR, CDR2 FQNEAQ (reference sequence). The CDR3 extends over 15 amino acids. DNA of the CDR3: TGTGCCAGCAGCTTAAGGATAGCGGAACAAGAGACCCAGTACTTC. Amino acid sequence: CASSLRIAEQETQYF. Drawing the rest from reference TRBV7-9 and TRBJ2-5, the complete variable domain is DTGVSQNPRHKITKRGQNVTFRCDPISEHNRLYWYRQTLGQGPEFLTYFQNEAQLEKSRLLSDRFSAERPKGSFSTLEIQRTEQGDSAMYLCASSLRIAEQETQYFGPGTRLLVL.

The genes are TRBV28 and TRBJ1-5; D may be TRBD1 (6 bases). The CDR3 loop spans 14 amino acids. In germline, CDR1 is MDHEN, CDR2 SYDVKM. V lost 4 bases, J lost 4 bases, and 11 bases lay in between. The DNA for the CDR3 is TGTGCCAGCAGTTCAGGGGTCGGAAATCAGCCCCAGCATTTT. Its translation: CASSSGVGNQPQHF.

V and J are TRBV7-9 and TRBJ1-4; D is ambiguous. Between the trimmed V and J ends, which lost 5 bases and 8 bases, there was a span of 9 bases. This CDR3 contains 12 residues. CDR1 is SEHNR, CDR2 FQNEAQ, per germline (reference sequence). In DNA, the CDR3 is TGTGCCAGCAGCCCAGCGAACGAAAAACTGTTTTTT. Its translation: CASSPANEKLFF.

This clone was seen a handful of times. The same CDR3 can be traced to other DNA sequences in this sample. This chain joins TRBV5-1 and TRBJ2-5; TRBD1 might be the D (5 bases). The CDR3 length is 13 residues. CDR1 and CDR2 from the germline V gene are SGHRS and YFSETQ. Trimming shortened V by 0 bases and J by 2 bases, and 5 bases separated the two germline ends. This CDR3 is CASSLDRQETQYF. The CDR3 nucleotides read TGCGCCAGCAGCTTGGACAGGCAAGAGACCCAGTACTTC.

The rearrangement joins TRBV5-6 to TRBJ2-3; possibly TRBD1 or TRBD2 for D (5 bases each). The CDR3 has 15 residues. Trimming took 2 bases from V and 4 from J, leaving 14 bases between them. CDR1 SGHDT and CDR2 YYEEEE come from the germline V gene. Here the CDR3 reads CASSFPGQGPDTQYF. The CDR3 coding sequence is TGTGCCAGCAGCTTTCCGGGGCAGGGTCCAGATACGCAGTATTTT.

The chain is built from TRBV2 and TRBJ1-6; D remains ambiguous. CDR1 is SNHLY, CDR2 FYNNEI, per germline. CDR3 length equals 12 residues. V dropped 3 bases and J dropped 8 bases, with 5 bases sitting between them. The CDR3 nucleotides are TGTGCCAGCAGTGATCCCGATTCACCCCTCCACTTT. Its protein product is CASSDPDSPLHF.

The rearrangement joins TRBV6-1 to TRBJ2-7, with a possible D match to TRBD1 (5 bases). V was shortened by 5 bases and J by 0 bases, with 8 bases between the two germline ends. CDR3 length equals 13 residues. The germline gives CDR1 MNHNS, CDR2 SASEGT. The CDR3 nucleotides read TGTGCCAGCAGTCAACAGGCCTCCTACGAGCAGTACTTC. It codes for CASSQQASYEQYF.

The gene calls are TRBV6-6 and TRBJ1-3; the match to TRBD1 covers 9 bases. After removal of 6 bases from V and 2 bases from J, the junction contained 2 bases not matched to a gene. The CDR3 is 14 amino acids. Germline CDR1 reads MNHNY; CDR2 reads SVGAGI (reference sequence). The CDR3 is CASRGQGTGNTIYF. The CDR3 region has the DNA TGTGCCAGCAGGGGACAGGGAACTGGAAACACCATATATTTT.

The V and J genes are TRBV6-5 and TRBJ2-1, with a possible D match to TRBD2 (6 bases). Between the trimmed V and J ends, which lost 7 bases and 8 bases, there was a span of 15 bases. The length of the CDR3 is 13 residues. CDR1 is MNHEY and CDR2 is SVGAGI in the germline V gene. The CDR3 reads CASNRGTSDEQFF. The DNA for the CDR3 is TGTGCCAGCAACCGAGGGACTTCCGATGAGCAGTTCTTC.

The chain recombines TRBV5-4 with TRBJ2-5, with a tentative D call TRBD2 (5 bases). Trimming cost V 0 bases and J 1 base, with 7 bases left between them. Germline CDR1 is SGHNT and CDR2 is YYREEE (reference sequence). The CDR3 totals 14 residues. The DNA for the CDR3 is TGTGCCAGCAGCTTGGGGACTTTCCAAGAGACCCAGTACTTC. This codes for CASSLGTFQETQYF.

The chain recombines TRBV7-9 with TRBJ2-3; 9 bases fit TRBD2. CDR1 is SEHNR, CDR2 FQNEAQ, per germline (reference sequence). The length of the CDR3 is 16 residues. The V segment lost 5 bases and the J segment 5 bases; nucleotides outside the gene matches: 11. CDR3 amino acids: CASSPGTSRLGDTQYF. The CDR3 region has the DNA TGTGCCAGCAGCCCCGGGACTAGCAGGCTCGGAGATACGCAGTATTTT.

This sequence joins TRBV2 and TRBJ2-7; tentative D call: TRBD1 (6 bases). V was pared by 10 bases and J by 0 bases, with 10 bases between. The CDR3 covers 12 residues. Germline V CDR1 and CDR2: SNHLY, FYNNEI. The CDR3 sequence is CAIRGSSYEQYF. The CDR3 nucleotides are TGTGCCATCAGGGGCAGCTCCTACGAGCAGTACTTC. The variable domain in full, with the rest retrieved from reference TRBV2 and TRBJ2-7, is EPEVTQTPSHQVTQMGQEVILRCVPISNHLYFYWYRQILGQKVEFLVSFYNNEISEKSEIFDDQFSVERPDGSNFTLKIRSTKLEDSAMYFCAIRGSSYEQYFGPGTRLTVT.

The rearrangement links TRBV5-5 to TRBJ2-5; D is undetermined. V shed 6 bases and J shed 3 bases, with 0 bases lying between them. The CDR3 extends over 9 amino acids. The germline gives CDR1 SGHKS, CDR2 YYEKEE (reference sequence). CDR3: CASKETQYF. DNA of the CDR3: TGTGCCAGCAAAGAGACCCAGTACTTC.

The genes are TRBV7-9 and TRBJ2-2; weak D call: TRBD1 (6 bases). CDR1 SEHNR and CDR2 FQNEAQ come from the germline V gene (reference sequence). V was clipped by 5 bases and J by 7 bases, with 17 bases between them. The CDR3 consists of 15 residues. In nucleotides, the CDR3 is TGTGCCAGCAGCCCGGTGGGGCAGGGGTTCGGGGAGCTGTTTTTT. It yields the protein CASSPVGQGFGELFF.

The V gene is TRBV6-1, the J gene TRBJ1-4, with 9 bases matching TRBD1. The V and J ends lost 8 bases and 5 bases, in that order; junction bases with no gene match: 6. CDR1 and CDR2 from the germline V gene are MNHNS and SASEGT. This CDR3 region has 14 residues. The CDR3 reads CASGTGTGNEKLFF. DNA for the CDR3: TGTGCCAGCGGGACCGGGACAGGGAATGAAAAACTGTTTTTT.

For the CDR3, the DNA is TGTGCCAGCAGCTTAGGGACTAGCGGTGCCTACGAGCAGTACTTC. It codes for CASSLGTSGAYEQYF. The genes are TRBV5-6 and TRBJ2-7; TRBD2 matches 11 bases. Germline V CDR1 and CDR2: SGHDT, YYEEEE. The junction had 3 bases not matched to a gene; V was cut back by 2 bases and J by 2 bases. There are 15 residues in the CDR3.

The chain has TRBV27 and TRBJ2-7, with a possible D match to TRBD1 (6 bases). The germline V and J ends were trimmed by 7 bases and 3 bases, with 22 bases remaining between them. The CDR3 consists of 16 residues. Germline V lookup: CDR1 MNHEY, CDR2 SMNVEV (reference sequence). CDR3: CASIPGQTRIHYEQYF. CDR3 sequence (DNA): TGTGCCAGCATCCCGGGACAAACAAGAATTCACTACGAGCAGTACTTC.

The table lists this clone with a few counts. The chain links TRBV10-2 to TRBJ2-5; tentative D call: TRBD2 (5 bases). V was cut by 2 bases and J by 5 bases, with 12 bases left in between. CDR1 WSHSY and CDR2 SAAADI come from the germline V gene. The CDR3 contains 14 residues. The CDR3 region is CASSEPGLTETQYF. Written as DNA, the CDR3 is TGCGCCAGCAGTGAGCCGGGGTTAACGGAGACCCAGTACTTC.

The rearrangement links TRBV6-4 to TRBJ1-5; D not certain. V was cut by 6 bases and J by 1 base, with 10 bases left in between. The CDR3 sequence is 14 residues long. Germline CDR1 reads MRHNA; CDR2 reads SNTAGT. In DNA, the CDR3 is TGTGCCAGCAGCGCCGAGGGAAGCAATCAGCCCCAGCATTTT. Protein: CASSAEGSNQPQHF.

The chain employs TRBV16 and TRBJ1-4, with D uncertain. Per germline, CDR1 KGHSY and CDR2 FQNENV. V was shortened by 6 bases and J by 6 bases, with 17 bases between the two germline ends. The CDR3 length is 15 residues. CDR3 DNA sequence: TGTGCCAGCAGTCACTCGGGAGGTTCCGATGAAAAACTGTTTTTT. This translates into CASSHSGGSDEKLFF. Together with reference TRBV16 and TRBJ1-4, the CDR3 gives the full variable domain: GEEVAQTPKHLVRGEGQKAKLYCAPIKGHSYVFWYQQVLKNEFKFLISFQNENVFDETGMPKERFSAKCLPNSPCSLEIQATKLEDSAVYFCASSHSGGSDEKLFFGSGTQLSVL.

The gene calls are TRBV28 and TRBJ1-3, with a tentative D call TRBD1 (5 bases). With 5 bases removed from V and 4 bases from J, the gap between germline ends came to 15 bases. The CDR3 length is 15 residues. Germline V gene lookup returns CDR1 MDHEN and CDR2 SYDVKM. The CDR3 here is CASSPRGGWGNTIYF. The CDR3 DNA sequence: TGTGCCAGCAGTCCCCGGGGGGGTTGGGGAAACACCATATATTTT. Drawing the rest from reference TRBV28 and TRBJ1-3, the complete variable domain is DVKVTQSSRYLVKRTGEKVFLECVQDMDHENMFWYRQDPGLGLRLIYFSYDVKMKEKGDIPEGYSVSREKKERFSLILESASTNQTSMYLCASSPRGGWGNTIYFGEGSWLTVV.